These 2 T cell receptor beta chains came from one sample sequenced in a study of blood T cell repertoires in COVID-19 (dated by TCRdb to the early 2020s). The library was made by the immunoSEQ multiplex PCR assay. TCRdb retrieved this table from immuneACCESS and kept in-frame rearrangements only. Not all clones are present; in checked studies, unresolved V genes account for under half, and no reason is known for the remainder. A total of hundreds of thousands of clones appear in this sample, approximately 86% of them only once. Around 0.7% of the sample belongs to the ten largest clones. Sequencing input: peripheral blood. These receptors came from a man between 35 and 55 years old with acute or convalescent COVID-19.

This chain joins TRBV6-4 and TRBJ1-5; no clear D. The CDR3 length is 13 residues. Germline CDR1 and CDR2: MRHNA and SNTAGT. The V and J ends lost 4 bases and 3 bases respectively, with 7 bases between them. The CDR3 sequence: CASSVLINQPQHF. CDR3 coding DNA: TGTGCCAGCAGTGTCCTAATCAATCAGCCCCAGCATTTT.

The rearrangement uses TRBV27 and TRBJ2-7; TRBD1 matches 7 bases. Germline V gives CDR1 MNHEY, CDR2 SMNVEV (reference sequence). Losses at the gene ends were 7 bases for V and 7 bases for J; bases not matched to a gene: 10. This CDR3 region has 13 residues. As DNA, the CDR3 is TGTGCCAGCAAGGGACAGATAGATGGGGAGCAGTACTTC. Protein product: CASKGQIDGEQYF.